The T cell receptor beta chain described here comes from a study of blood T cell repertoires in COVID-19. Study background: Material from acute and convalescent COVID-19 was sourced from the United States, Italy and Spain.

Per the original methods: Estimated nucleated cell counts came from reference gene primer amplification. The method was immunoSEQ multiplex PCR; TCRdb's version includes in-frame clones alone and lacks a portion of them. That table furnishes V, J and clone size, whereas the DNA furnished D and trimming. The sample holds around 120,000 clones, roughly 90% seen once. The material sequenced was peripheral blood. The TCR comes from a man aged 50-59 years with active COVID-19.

CDR3 region: CASSEGSGGSTFYEQYF. In nucleotides, the CDR3 is TGTGCCAGCAGTGAAGGTAGCGGGGGGTCTACCTTTTACGAGCAGTACTTC. V is TRBV2 and J is TRBJ2-7; 10 bases line up with TRBD2. Germline loops: CDR1 SNHLY, CDR2 FYNNEI. The CDR3 runs 17 residues. V lost 1 base and J lost 4; bases outside the gene matches: 10.